One sample yielded the 3 T cell receptor beta chains listed below, sequenced in a study of OX40 agonist ivuxolimab in advanced cancers. The protocol was immunoSEQ multiplex PCR, while the TCRdb copy is restricted to in-frame clones and leaves out a portion. Seen here are about 83,000 clones, around 84% observed once, and the top ten hold 1.5% to 2%. Source: CD4+ or CD8+ T cells sorted from blood, taken in a trial of the OX40 agonist ivuxolimab. The receptors shown here come from an adult with an advanced solid tumor such as melanoma, head and neck, liver or kidney cancer.

CDR3 in amino acids: CASRRDSSTEAFF. The CDR3 DNA reads TGTGCCAGCAGGCGGGACAGTTCGACTGAAGCTTTCTTT. The rearrangement uses TRBV7-6 and TRBJ1-1, with TRBD1 matching 7 bases. V shed 6 bases and J 5 bases; nucleotides not matched to a gene: 6. The CDR3 consists of 13 residues. Germline V gene lookup returns CDR1 SGHVS and CDR2 FNYEAQ.

The CDR3 coding sequence is TGTGCCAGCAGGGGTAGACAGCGAAGAGAAGAGACCCAGTACTTC. Translation: CASRGRQRREETQYF. V usage is TRBV6-1 and J usage is TRBJ2-5, with D perhaps matching TRBD1 (5 bases). Trimming removed 6 bases at V and 3 bases at J, with 17 bases between. This CDR3 has 15 amino acids. Looked up from germline, CDR1 is MNHNS and CDR2 is SASEGT.

This sequence joins TRBV7-6 and TRBJ2-5; D is ambiguous. The germline V and J ends were trimmed by 1 base and 1 base, with 7 bases remaining between them. The CDR3 totals 14 residues. Germline loops: CDR1 SGHVS, CDR2 FNYEAQ. The CDR3 protein is CASSLEPGQETQYF. In DNA, the CDR3 is TGTGCCAGCAGCTTAGAGCCGGGCCAAGAGACCCAGTACTTC. Filled out from reference TRBV7-6 and TRBJ2-5, the complete variable domain reads GAGVSQSPRYKVTKRGQDVALRCDPISGHVSLYWYRQALGQGPEFLTYFNYEAQQDKSGLPNDRFSAERPEGSISTLTIQRTEQRDSAMYRCASSLEPGQETQYFGPGTRLLVL.